The 8 T cell receptor beta chains below all came from one sample that was sequenced in a study of blood T cell repertoires in COVID-19. The assay was immunoSEQ multiplex PCR, and TCRdb's table has in-frame clones only and misses some. The data contain around 260,000 clones, 70% to 90% of them singletons. Source material: peripheral blood. The source is a human donor with COVID-19, enrolled during active disease. The donor label of this sample is uncertain.

CDR3 in amino acids: CASSLSQPQHF. The CDR3 DNA follows: TGTGCCAGCAGTCTCAGTCAGCCCCAGCATTTT. J is TRBJ1-5 and V is TRBV12-3 or TRBV12-4; D gene uncertain. This CDR3 is 11 amino acids long. V was cut by 5 bases and J by 6 bases, with 5 bases left in between.

The chain links TRBV3-1 (or the pseudogene TRBV3-2) to TRBJ2-7; D possibly corresponds to TRBD2 (6 bases). Per germline, CDR1 LGHDT and CDR2 YNNKEL (reference sequence). The V end was cut by 1 base, the J end by 2 bases, with 9 bases between. This CDR3 is 14 amino acids long. The CDR3, as DNA: TGTGCCAGCAGCCAAGGGCGGGGTACCTACGAGCAGTACTTC. It codes for CASSQGRGTYEQYF.

In its sample, this clone was seen a few times. V usage is TRBV28 and J usage is TRBJ2-2; 8 nucleotides line up with TRBD2. The germline V gene has CDR1 MDHEN and CDR2 SYDVKM. V gave up 7 bases and J gave up 2 bases; unmatched junction bases: 15. This CDR3 contains 18 residues. The CDR3 nucleotides read TGTGCCAGCAAAACGAGTCTTAGCGGGAACCCTAACACCGGGGAGCTGTTTTTT. This sequence encodes CASKTSLSGNPNTGELFF.

Of note for this clone: Germline and junction disagree at one end, which may indicate a read error. The genes are TRBV6-1 and TRBJ1-5; maybe TRBD1 (5 bases). Germline V gene sequence: CDR1 MNHNS, CDR2 SASEGT. This CDR3 comprises 14 residues. CDR3 DNA sequence: TGTGCCAGCAGTGAACGAAACTCGGACACAAGAAGGAATTTT. It translates to CASSERNSDTRRNF.

The chain recombines TRBV5-1 with TRBJ2-3; 10 nucleotides match TRBD2. After removal of 4 bases from V and 1 base from J, the junction contained 6 bases not matched to a gene. Looked up from germline, CDR1 is SGHRS and CDR2 is YFSETQ. This CDR3 contains 16 residues. The CDR3 sequence: CASSPLAGGGTDTQYF. The CDR3, as DNA: TGCGCCAGCAGCCCCTTAGCGGGAGGAGGCACAGATACGCAGTATTTT.

Here the CDR3 reads CASSLVGGVNTEAFF. Here the CDR3 DNA reads TGCGCCAGCAGCTTGGTCGGCGGGGTGAACACTGAAGCTTTCTTT. The rearrangement joins TRBV5-1 to TRBJ1-1, with no clear D. Germline V gives CDR1 SGHRS, CDR2 YFSETQ. The CDR3 has 15 residues. Trimming took off 0 bases at V and 0 bases at J, with 9 bases between the two ends.

V gene TRBV6-5 combines with J gene TRBJ1-1; TRBD1 matches 9 bases. CDR1 is MNHEY, CDR2 SVGAGI, per germline. There are 15 residues in the CDR3. V lost 6 bases, J lost 5 bases, and 10 bases stayed unmatched. CDR3 region: CASRILQGARTEAFF. The DNA for the CDR3 is TGTGCCAGCAGAATTCTACAGGGGGCGAGAACTGAAGCTTTCTTT.

A note on this clone: In the same sample, other DNA sequences code for this CDR3. The chain carries TRBV19 and TRBJ1-5; maybe TRBD1 (5 bases). The V gene lost 5 bases and the J gene lost 2 bases, with 10 bases spanning the gap. The CDR3 consists of 14 residues. The germline V gene has CDR1 LNHDA and CDR2 SQIVND (reference sequence). This CDR3 is CASSPTGGNQPQHF. The CDR3 DNA reads as TGTGCCAGTAGTCCCACGGGGGGCAATCAGCCCCAGCATTTT.